Sequencing of this T cell receptor (beta chain) was carried out in a study of T cell responses to AZD1222 COVID-19 vaccine. Findings of the study overall: CD4 TCRs linked to vaccination spanned spike, dominating at 160-218 and 743-854. Spike-specific TCRs gained breadth and depth after people received two AZD1222 doses. In all cases, repertoires were sampled only after the peak T cell response.

Of note for this clone: The antigen remains unidentified.

Pooled in the analysis were second doses at about 4 or about 12 weeks. V lost 6 bases to trimming and J lost 5 bases; unmatched junction nucleotides: 4. The germline V gene has CDR1 SEHNR and CDR2 FQNEAQ (reference sequence). The CDR3 consists of 14 residues. Repertoires were generated with immunoSEQ multiplex PCR, while TCRdb's copy carries only in-frame clones and drops some. The sample contains fewer than 90,000 clones, over 75% of which appear only once. V is TRBV7-9 and J is TRBJ2-1; TRBD2 matches 10 bases. This clonotype was sampled from an adult who received the AZD1222 COVID-19 vaccine. This sample comprised peripheral blood, obtained 28 days after the second AZD1222 dose. CDR3 residues: CASRFSGGHNEQFF. The CDR3 nucleotides are TGTGCCAGCAGGTTTAGCGGGGGGCACAATGAGCAGTTCTTC.